This T cell receptor beta chain was recovered during a study of cytomegalovirus exposure and HLA in healthy donors (dated by TCRdb to 2015 to 2018). For the wider study: An earlier analysis of several hundred of the donors reported approximately 260 Gb of sequence data and 95 million to 120 million unique TCR beta sequences obtained from about 180 million T cells. Among under 450 genotyped donors of the cohort, an average of about 240,000 unique TCR beta nucleotide sequences were sequenced per donor, approximately 20% of them non-productive. An earlier analysis of around 640 of the donors used high-throughput TCR beta sequencing to judge whether each TCR beta V gene segment behaved as functional or pseudogenic. Alongside the repertoire data, information on donor age, sex, ethnicity and CMV serostatus was compiled. Rather than using new phenotypic data, the later analysis identified candidate immune exposures from TCR beta sequences and from how often those sequences occurred across donors. Every discovery cohort repertoire had been produced on one sequencing platform. An early release covering about 600 HLA-typed donors comprised roughly 300 gigabases of sequencing data and around 85 million unique TCR sequences. A separate validation cohort of over 95 different subjects was used in addition to the 666-subject first cohort. Roughly five DR-DQ haplotypes were handled as single units for association and clustering because linkage in the cohort was strong. Of the 300 to 450 genotyped donors, 65% to 90% fell in the genetic ancestry cluster associated with self-reported Caucasian donors. A later genetic analysis used genome-wide SNP genotypes for about 65% of the 666 donors, treating that subset as a discovery cohort. To predict cytomegalovirus infection status, the study combined high-throughput TCR immunosequencing, statistical association of individual TCRs with disease status, and machine learning. Both class I and class II loci were covered by HLA typing, at four-digit resolution. Using immunosequencing, the study profiled T cell repertoires from 666 subjects and related those repertoires to cytomegalovirus serostatus. To study patterns of TCR occurrence, a later analysis re-analyzed previously published TCR beta repertoires from just over 650 donors and added high-resolution HLA genotyping. Typing coverage varied by locus: roughly 620-640 donors for A, B, C, DRB1 and DQB1; some 520 for DQA1; more than 600 for DPA1; around 490 for DPB1. The study aimed to test whether cataloging public T cell receptors could reveal signatures of past pathogen exposure.

CDR3 length: 14 amino acids, cysteine to phenylalanine. Only the CDR3 portion is preserved as DNA: 42 bases, with reading frame beginning at the first base. The cohort was made up of several hundred healthy bone marrow donors. Cohort members were all nominally healthy when sampled, although unrecorded immune exposures were likely present. The donor was CMV seronegative and belonged to the group of 380 or so seronegative cohort members. A peripheral blood sample was collected from each donor, and TCR beta sequencing was performed on peripheral blood mononuclear cells. Genomic DNA extraction from the blood cell samples was performed with the Qiagen DNeasy Blood Extraction Kit. The library was made by the immunoSEQ multiplex PCR assay. A mixture of 60 forward primers for TCR Vbeta segments and 13 reverse primers for TCR Jbeta segments was used in the multiplex PCR. A multiplex PCR assay on genomic DNA amplified the CDR3 region of rearranged TCR beta genes. The Illumina HiSeq System was used to sequence the amplified TCR beta libraries as 87-base-pair reads. Per the source publication's procedure: Across the 670 or so repertoires, a later analysis counted tens of millions of unique TCR beta chains, roughly 11 million of which were shared by at least two donors. Raw reads were error-corrected and collapsed into unique sequences with a nearest-neighbor algorithm that merged closely related sequences to remove PCR and sequencing errors. To assign V, D and J gene segments, CDR3 sequences were aligned to IMGT reference sequences. Each retained sequence needed at least a six-nucleotide match to both a V gene segment and a J gene segment. Rearrangements were called productive when the CDR3 lacked stop codons and stayed in frame with V and J; all others were non-productive. Following IMGT convention, CDR3 was defined as the stretch from the second conserved V-encoded cysteine up to the conserved J-encoded phenylalanine. The earlier analysis of fewer than 750 of the donors excluded sequences that lacked an unambiguous match to a single V gene segment. In an earlier analysis of more than 500 of the donors, a V segment was called functional when productive rearrangements were above 56.7%, and segregating when the standard deviation between donors exceeded 5%. A statistical classification framework was developed to diagnose cytomegalovirus status using the catalog of TCR beta chain sequences. In a later analysis, TCR nucleotide sequences were compared against IMGT/GENE-DB human TR gene sequences so that V and J genes could be assigned. The TCRdist pipeline was used in a later analysis to assign CDR3 sequences and most-parsimonious VDJ recombination scenarios. In a later analysis, every TCR beta chain was defined by the combination of its CDR3 amino acid sequence and its V-gene family, and reads without a unique V-gene family were dropped. As a way to deal with suspected cross-contamination and a sequencing artifact, a later analysis dropped hundreds of nucleotide sequences that were highly shared and had low generation probability. In a later analysis, a clonal expansion index for each public chain was calculated from normalized within-repertoire ranks of inferred template counts. Generation probabilities in a later analysis came from a VDJ recombination model fitted to out-of-frame rearrangements, and those results were checked against IGoR. A later analysis scored TCR-TCR, TCR-HLA and TCR-CMV co-occurrence with hypergeometric tests, applying a repertoire-size bias correction to TCR pairs. In a later analysis, false discovery rates were estimated by permuting HLA or CMV assignments 20 times. In a later analysis, co-occurring TCRs were grouped with DBSCAN, and TCRdist sequence similarity was added when clustering was performed within HLA-allele-positive subsets. Co-occurrence clustering excluded repertoires with fewer than 30,000 or more than 120,000 public chains, plus five with anomalous nucleotide sharing. Entries here come from immuneACCESS through TCRdb and include only in-frame sequences with V and J called. Some clones fail to appear in such tables; in the studies checked, an unresolved V gene covers under half of the shortfall, and the cause of the remainder is unknown. V and J calls and clone size are as listed in that table; D and trimming were resolved from the DNA. The sample table holds 150,000 to 250,000 clones, of which 70% to 85% were seen once. About 0.094% of the sample is in the top ten clones.

In the case of this clone: It lacks a known antigen. Base-call qualities are not available, and no considerably larger clone is one nucleotide away.

Overall study results and their limits: The study listed 164 TCR beta chains as associated with cytomegalovirus. The earlier analysis of around 600 of the donors excluded around 17 rarely observed V segments, including chromosome 9 orphons, because counts were too low. In vitro tests confirmed that three of the cytomegalovirus-associated TCR beta chains recognize cytomegalovirus antigens. Sequencing depth was assumed to be roughly uniform across donors in the presence/absence analyses, though that assumption may not hold. A later genetic analysis associated a missense DCLRE1C variant with V-gene and J-gene trimming of TCR beta chains, and an independent cohort replicated the association. Strong co-occurrence of HLA alleles, especially DR and DQ, made assigning TCR associations to individual alleles difficult. Most TCR sequences were seen in very few donors, while some public TCRs were found in many individuals. In this cohort, only TCR beta chains were sequenced, and detectable features were limited by the absence of alpha or paired-chain data. Because HLA typing was unavailable for some donors at each locus, only the typed subset was used in association tests. At a false discovery rate of 0.05, a later analysis linked under 20,000 TCR beta sequences to specific HLA alleles. A group of highly shared sequence variants was considered likely to be a technical artifact of the sequencing pipeline. The classifier was reported to diagnose cytomegalovirus status with high specificity and sensitivity in both the original and validation cohorts. Correlated functional status among segregating V segments might reflect linkage disequilibrium, but an unknown experimental factor could not be ruled out. Some IMGT-functional V segments, including TRBV6-2 and TRBV6-3, could not be told apart with the 87-base-pair reads, so those segments were excluded. In a later genetic analysis, fewer N-insertions in productive TCRs were reported among donors in an Asian-associated ancestry cluster than the roughly 700-donor mean. In a later analysis, HLA-associated TCR beta chains were found to be more clonally expanded and to have lower generation probabilities than equally common non-associated chains. In an earlier analysis of a few hundred of the donors, most TCR beta V segments were observed in productive rearrangements about 87% or about 30% of the time, broadly matching IMGT annotations. According to a later analysis, parvovirus B19, influenza, CMV and Epstein-Barr virus appeared linked to several top co-occurrence clusters. The authors suggested that the approach could potentially be extended to other disease states and immunological phenotypes. In a later analysis, the rate of TCR association differed among HLA loci, with DRB1 alleles having the most associated TCRs and HLA-C alleles having the fewest. Immune exposure information for the cohort was limited to CMV serostatus. A further reported finding was that TCR beta sequences accurately predicted the HLA-A and HLA-B alleles for most subjects in the first cohort. A later analysis found that most CMV-associated TCR beta chains appeared HLA-restricted, with HLA associations seemingly driven largely by CMV exposure.

Sequencing was performed on PBMCs. The source of this sequence is a boy aged 2 to 10 in good health and CMV-seronegative. The chain was built from TRBV21-1 and TRBJ2-7; the DNA was not compared with TRBD1, the D call given in the table. TRBV21-1 is listed as a pseudogene. The DNA sequence is as follows: TGTGCCAGCACCGCACCGACAGGGGGCGACGAGCAGTACTTC. Its coded protein is CASTAPTGGDEQYF.